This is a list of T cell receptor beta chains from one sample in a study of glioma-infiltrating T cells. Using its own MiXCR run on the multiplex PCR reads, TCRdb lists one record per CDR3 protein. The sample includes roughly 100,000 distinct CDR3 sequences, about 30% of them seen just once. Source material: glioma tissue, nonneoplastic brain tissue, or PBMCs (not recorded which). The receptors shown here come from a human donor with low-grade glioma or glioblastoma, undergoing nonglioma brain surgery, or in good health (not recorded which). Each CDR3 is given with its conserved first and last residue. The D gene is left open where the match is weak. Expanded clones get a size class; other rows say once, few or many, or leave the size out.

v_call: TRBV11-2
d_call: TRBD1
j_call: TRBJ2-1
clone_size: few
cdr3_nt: TGTGCCAGCAGCTTGTCGGAGCCTGACAGGGTGATATACAATGAGCAGTTCTTC
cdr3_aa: CASSLSEPDRVIYNEQFF

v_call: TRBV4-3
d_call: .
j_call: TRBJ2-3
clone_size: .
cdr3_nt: TGCGCCAGCAGCCAAGATGCTACGGCGTCGCCCCCCGACGATACGAAGTATTTT
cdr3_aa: CASSQDATASPPDDTKYF

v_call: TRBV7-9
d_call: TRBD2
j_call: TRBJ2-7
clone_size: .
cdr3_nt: TGTGCCAGCAGCTTCGCAGCGGGGGGATTCTACAAGCAGTACTTC
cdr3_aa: CASSFAAGGFYKQYF

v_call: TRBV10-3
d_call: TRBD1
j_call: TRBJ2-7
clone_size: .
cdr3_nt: TGTGCCATCAGTGAGAGGGACAGGGGGGTCGCCGAGCAGTACTTC
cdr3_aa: CAISERDRGVAEQYF

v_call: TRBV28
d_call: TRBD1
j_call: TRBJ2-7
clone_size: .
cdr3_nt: TGCGCCAGCAGTCTCACTTCCGGGACAGGGGCCTCCTACCAGCAGTACTTC
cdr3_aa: CASSLTSGTGASYQQYF

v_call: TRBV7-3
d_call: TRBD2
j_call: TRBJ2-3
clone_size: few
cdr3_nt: TGTGCCAGCAGTAGGACTAGGAGGGGCGATACGCAGTATTTT
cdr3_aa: CASSRTRRGDTQYF

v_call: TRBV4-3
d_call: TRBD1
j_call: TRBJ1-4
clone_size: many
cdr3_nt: TGCGCCAGCAGCCAGGGGACAGGTTTTAATGAAAAACTGTTTTTT
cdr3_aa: CASSQGTGFNEKLFF

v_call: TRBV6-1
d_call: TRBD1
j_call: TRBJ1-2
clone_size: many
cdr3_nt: TGTGCCAGCAGTAACCGGGACAGGGCGGATGGCTACACCTTC
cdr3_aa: CASSNRDRADGYTF

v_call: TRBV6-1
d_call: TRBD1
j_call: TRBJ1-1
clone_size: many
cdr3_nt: TGTGCCAGCAGAATGGGACAGGCCTACACTGAAGCTTTCTTT
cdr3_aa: CASRMGQAYTEAFF

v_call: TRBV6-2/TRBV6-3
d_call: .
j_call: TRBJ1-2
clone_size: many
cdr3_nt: TGTGCCAGTGACTTCGTGGGGGCGAAAGGCTACACCTTC
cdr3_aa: CASDFVGAKGYTF

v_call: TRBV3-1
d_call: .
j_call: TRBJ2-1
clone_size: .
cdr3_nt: TGTGCCAGCAGCCAAGGCCTAAACAACTACAATGAGCAGTTCTTC
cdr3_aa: CASSQGLNNYNEQFF

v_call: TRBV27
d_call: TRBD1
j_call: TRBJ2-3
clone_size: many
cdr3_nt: TGTGCCAGCAGTTTAAGGGGGCTGAAGCATACGCAGTATTTT
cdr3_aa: CASSLRGLKHTQYF

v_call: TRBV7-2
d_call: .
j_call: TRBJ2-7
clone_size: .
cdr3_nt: TGTGCCAGCAGCTTACTAGGACGTGCTTACGAGCAGTACTTC
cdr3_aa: CASSLLGRAYEQYF

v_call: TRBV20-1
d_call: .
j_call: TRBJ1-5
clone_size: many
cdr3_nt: TGCAGTGCTAACAGGGCTGATAGCAATCAGCCCCAGCATTTT
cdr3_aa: CSANRADSNQPQHF

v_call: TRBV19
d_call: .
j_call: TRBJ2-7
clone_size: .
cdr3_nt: TGTGCCAGTAGCCCGGGGTTTAGCTCCTACGAGCAGTACTTC
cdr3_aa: CASSPGFSSYEQYF

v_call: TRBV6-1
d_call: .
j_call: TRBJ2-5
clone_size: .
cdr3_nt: TGTGACAGCACCGACGAACTCGAAGAGACCCAGTACTTC
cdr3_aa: CDSTDELEETQYF

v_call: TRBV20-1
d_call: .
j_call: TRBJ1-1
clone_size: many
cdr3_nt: TGCAGTGCCACCCCCGGGGGGGAAGCTTTCTTT
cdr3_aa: CSATPGGEAFF

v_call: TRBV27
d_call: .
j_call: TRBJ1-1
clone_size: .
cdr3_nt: TGTGTTAGCACCATGGGCACTGAAGCTTTCTTT
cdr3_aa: CVSTMGTEAFF

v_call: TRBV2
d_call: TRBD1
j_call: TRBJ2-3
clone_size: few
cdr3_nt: TGTGCCAGCAACGGACAGGGTTTGAAGACAGATACGCAGTATTTT
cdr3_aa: CASNGQGLKTDTQYF

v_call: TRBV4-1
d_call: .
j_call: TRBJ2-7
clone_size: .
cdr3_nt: TGCGCCAGCAGCCAACCGACCGGGACAAGACCAAACGAGCAGTACTTC
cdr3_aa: CASSQPTGTRPNEQYF

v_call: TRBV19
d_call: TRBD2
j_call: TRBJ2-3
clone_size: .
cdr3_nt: TGTGCCAGTAGTACTATTTGGACTAGCGGGGGGCCCACAGATACGCAGTATTTT
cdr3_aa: CASSTIWTSGGPTDTQYF

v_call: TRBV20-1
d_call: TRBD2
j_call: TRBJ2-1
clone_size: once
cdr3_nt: TGCAGTGCTAGAATCGTTGGGCGGGGGGTCAACAATGAGCAGTTCTTC
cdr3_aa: CSARIVGRGVNNEQFF

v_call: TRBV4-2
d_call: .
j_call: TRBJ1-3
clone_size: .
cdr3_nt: TGTGCCAGCAGCCAAGATTTGGGCTCTGGAAACACCATATATTTT
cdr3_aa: CASSQDLGSGNTIYF

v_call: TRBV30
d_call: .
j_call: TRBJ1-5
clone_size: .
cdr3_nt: TGTGCCTGGTCCCGACAGTTGAATCAGCCCCAGCATTTT
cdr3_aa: CAWSRQLNQPQHF

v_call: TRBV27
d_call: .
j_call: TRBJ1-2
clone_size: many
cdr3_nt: TGTGCCAGCAGTTTAATAGGGGAAAGGAACTATGGCTACACCTTC
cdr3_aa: CASSLIGERNYGYTF

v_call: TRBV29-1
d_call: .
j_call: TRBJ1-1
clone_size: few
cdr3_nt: TGCAGCGGAGACCGGGTGGGCACTGAAGCTTTCTTT
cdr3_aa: CSGDRVGTEAFF

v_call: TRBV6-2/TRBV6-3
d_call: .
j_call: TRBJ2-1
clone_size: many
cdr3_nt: TGTGCCAGCAGTTACGACCCTAGCCGGGGTTTGACCTACAATGAGCAGTTCTTC
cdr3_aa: CASSYDPSRGLTYNEQFF

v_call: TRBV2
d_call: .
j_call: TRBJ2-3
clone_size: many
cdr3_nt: TGTGCCAGCGACAAAGGGGGGATCGCAGATACGCAGTATTTT
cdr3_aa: CASDKGGIADTQYF

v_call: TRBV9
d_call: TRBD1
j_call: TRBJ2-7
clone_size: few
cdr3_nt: TGTGCCAGCAGCGCAGCCGGACAGGCCCACTACGAGCAGTACTTC
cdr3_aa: CASSAAGQAHYEQYF

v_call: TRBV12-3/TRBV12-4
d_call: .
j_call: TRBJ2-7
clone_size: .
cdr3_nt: TGTGCCAGCAGTTTAAACCCCAACGAGCAGTACTTC
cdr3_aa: CASSLNPNEQYF

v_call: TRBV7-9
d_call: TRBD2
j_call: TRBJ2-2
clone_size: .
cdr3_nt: TGTGCCAGCAGACCAACGCGGGAGAGAGGGGAGCTGTTTTTT
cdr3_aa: CASRPTRERGELFF

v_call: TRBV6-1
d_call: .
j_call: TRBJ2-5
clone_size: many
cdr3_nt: TGTGCCAGCAGTAACGACAACCAAGAGACCCAGTACTTC
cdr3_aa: CASSNDNQETQYF

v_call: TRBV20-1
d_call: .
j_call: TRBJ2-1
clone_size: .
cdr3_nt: TGCAGTGCTAGAAGGACCGTGGGCTCCCACAATGAGCAGTTCTTC
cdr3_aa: CSARRTVGSHNEQFF

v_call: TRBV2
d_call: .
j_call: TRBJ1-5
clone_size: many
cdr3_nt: TGTGCCAGCAGTGAAGTCGGACGCAATCAGCCCCAGCATTTT
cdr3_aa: CASSEVGRNQPQHF

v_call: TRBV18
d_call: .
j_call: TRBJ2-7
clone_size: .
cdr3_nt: TGTGCCAGCAGCCAATCAATTAAATACAGGGACCACGAGCAGTACTTC
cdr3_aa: CASSQSIKYRDHEQYF

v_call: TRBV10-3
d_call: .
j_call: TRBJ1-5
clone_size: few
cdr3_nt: TGTGCCATCAGTGAGTCAGCGGACTACAATCAGCCCCAGCATTTT
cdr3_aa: CAISESADYNQPQHF

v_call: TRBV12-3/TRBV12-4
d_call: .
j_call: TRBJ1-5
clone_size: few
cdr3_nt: TGTGCCAGCAGTTCTGGGGGCTCTGATCAGCCCCAGCATTTT
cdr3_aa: CASSSGGSDQPQHF

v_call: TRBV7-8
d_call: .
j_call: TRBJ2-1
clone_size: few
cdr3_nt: TGTGCCAGCAGCTTCCGGGAAGGGAATTGGCGGAATGAGCAGTTCTTC
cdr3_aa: CASSFREGNWRNEQFF

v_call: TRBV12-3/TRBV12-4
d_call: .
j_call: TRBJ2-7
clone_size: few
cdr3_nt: TGTGCCAGCAGTCTGGACGGAAGCTCCTACGAGCAGTACTTC
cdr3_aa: CASSLDGSSYEQYF

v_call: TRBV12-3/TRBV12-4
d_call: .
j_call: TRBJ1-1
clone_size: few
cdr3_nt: TGTGCCAGCTCTTATTCGAGAGCTTTCTTT
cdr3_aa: CASSYSRAFF

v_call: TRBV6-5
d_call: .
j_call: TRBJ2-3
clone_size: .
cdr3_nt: TGTGCCAGCAGTTACTCGACACGGGGGAACACAGATACGCAGTATTTT
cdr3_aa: CASSYSTRGNTDTQYF

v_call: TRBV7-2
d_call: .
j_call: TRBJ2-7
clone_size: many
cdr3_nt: TGTGCCAGCAGCTCCTCCTTGGGCAGCTCCTACGAGCAGTACTTC
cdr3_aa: CASSSSLGSSYEQYF

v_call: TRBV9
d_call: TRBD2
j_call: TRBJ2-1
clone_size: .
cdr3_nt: TGTGCCAGCAGCGTAGAAGCGGGGACCCCCTACAATGAGCAGTTCTTC
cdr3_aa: CASSVEAGTPYNEQFF